This T cell receptor beta chain derives from a study of naive and memory T cell subsets. CDR1 DFQATT and CDR2 SNEGSKA come from the germline V gene (reference sequence). V was trimmed by 0 bases and J by 4 bases, leaving 13 bases between them. This CDR3 contains 15 residues. The beta constant-region primer was an equimolar mix of two oligonucleotides covering TRBC1 and TRBC2. Ligated cDNA was amplified by four rounds of PCR with nested alpha and beta constant-region primers and SP2. The cDNA 3' end received a ligated single-stranded oligonucleotide carrying the SP2 primer and a 12-nucleotide UMI. TCRdb fed the UMI-ligation and nested PCR reads into MiXCR, producing one record per CDR3 protein. Altogether about 100,000 distinct CDR3 sequences are present, more than 12% being singletons, with the ten largest covering approximately 2.8%. Cells stained for CD3, CD4, CD8, CD45RA, CD27 and viability were sorted into four CD45RA/CD27 subsets.

This clonotype has just a few counts. Its specificity is unknown. Study observations and caveats: Over 85% of naive TCR sequences appeared only once, unlike memory subsets. TCR abundance followed a power law differing between naive and memory subsets. A few larger clonotypes appeared in naive repertoires, especially CD8, possibly memory cells re-expressing CD45RA.

The origin of this receptor is a human donor in good health. This chain uses TRBV20-1 with TRBJ2-1; D is perhaps TRBD2 (6 bases). Sample: naive CD8+ T cells from blood. CDR3 in DNA: TGCAGTGCTAGAGATCAAGCGGGCCTGTACAATGAGCAGTTCTTC. Translation gives CSARDQAGLYNEQFF.